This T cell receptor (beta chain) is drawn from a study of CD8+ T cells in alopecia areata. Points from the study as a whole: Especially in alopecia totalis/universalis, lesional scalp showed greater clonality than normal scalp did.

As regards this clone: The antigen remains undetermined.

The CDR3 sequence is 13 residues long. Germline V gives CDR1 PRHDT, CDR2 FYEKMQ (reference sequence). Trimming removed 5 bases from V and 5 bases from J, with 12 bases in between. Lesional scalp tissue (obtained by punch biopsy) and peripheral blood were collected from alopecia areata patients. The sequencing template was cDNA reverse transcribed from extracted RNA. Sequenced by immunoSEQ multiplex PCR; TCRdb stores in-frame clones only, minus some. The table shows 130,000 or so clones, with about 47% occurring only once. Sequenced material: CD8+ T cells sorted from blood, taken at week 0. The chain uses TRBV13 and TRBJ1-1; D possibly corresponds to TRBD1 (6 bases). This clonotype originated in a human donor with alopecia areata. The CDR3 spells CASSPEGGTEAFF. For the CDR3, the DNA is TGTGCCAGCAGCCCAGAAGGGGGAACTGAAGCTTTCTTT.